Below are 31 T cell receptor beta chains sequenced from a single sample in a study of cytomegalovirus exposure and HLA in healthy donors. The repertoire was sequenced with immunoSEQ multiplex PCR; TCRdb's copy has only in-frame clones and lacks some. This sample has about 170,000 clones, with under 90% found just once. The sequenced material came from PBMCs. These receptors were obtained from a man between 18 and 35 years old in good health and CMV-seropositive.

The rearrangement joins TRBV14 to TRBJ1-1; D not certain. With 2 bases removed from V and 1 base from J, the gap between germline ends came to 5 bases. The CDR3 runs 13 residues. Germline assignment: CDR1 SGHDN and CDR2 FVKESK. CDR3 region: CASSQQANTEAFF. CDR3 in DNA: TGTGCCAGCAGCCAACAGGCGAACACTGAAGCTTTCTTT.

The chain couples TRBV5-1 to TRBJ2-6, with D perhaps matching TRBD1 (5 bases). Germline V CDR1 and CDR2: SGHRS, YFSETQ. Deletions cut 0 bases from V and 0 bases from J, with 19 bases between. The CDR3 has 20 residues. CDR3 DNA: TGCGCCAGCAGCTTGGAGGGGTCGCGGTGGACCCTCTCTGGGGCCAACGTCCTGACTTTC. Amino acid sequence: CASSLEGSRWTLSGANVLTF.

Here the CDR3 DNA reads TGTGCCAGCGGATTCCGCGGGGCCCTAGGCAACGAGCAGTACTTC. This encodes CASGFRGALGNEQYF. This sequence joins TRBV6-1 and TRBJ2-7; the D gene is possibly TRBD2 (6 bases). Germline CDR1 reads MNHNS; CDR2 reads SASEGT. V was pared by 8 bases and J by 5 bases, with 22 bases between. The CDR3 spans 15 residues.

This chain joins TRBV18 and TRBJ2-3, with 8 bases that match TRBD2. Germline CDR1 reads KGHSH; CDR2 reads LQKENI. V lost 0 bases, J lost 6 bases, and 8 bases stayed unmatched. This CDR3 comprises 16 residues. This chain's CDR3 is CASSPPGLGFSDTQYF. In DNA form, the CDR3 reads TGTGCCAGCTCACCACCGGGACTAGGGTTTTCGGATACGCAGTATTTT.

The CDR3 DNA reads as TGTGCCAGCAGCAGTAAACACGTAGAGGGGAGGACTGAAGCTTTCTTT. Its translation: CASSSKHVEGRTEAFF. This chain uses TRBV5-4 with TRBJ1-1; D is possibly TRBD1 (5 bases). This CDR3 contains 16 residues. Looked up from germline, CDR1 is SGHNT and CDR2 is YYREEE (reference sequence). V gave up 4 bases and J gave up 5 bases, with 21 bases separating them.

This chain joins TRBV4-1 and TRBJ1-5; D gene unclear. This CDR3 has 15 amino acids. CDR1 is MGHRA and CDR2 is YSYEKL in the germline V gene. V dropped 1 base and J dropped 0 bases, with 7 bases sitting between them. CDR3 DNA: TGCGCCAGCAGCCAAGCGCCAGATAGCAATCAGCCCCAGCATTTT. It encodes CASSQAPDSNQPQHF.

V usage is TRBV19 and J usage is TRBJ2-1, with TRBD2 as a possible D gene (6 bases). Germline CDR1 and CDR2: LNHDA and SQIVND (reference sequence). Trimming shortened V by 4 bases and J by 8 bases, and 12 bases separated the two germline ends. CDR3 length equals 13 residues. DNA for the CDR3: TGTGCCAGTAGTAGCGGGGTAGTCGATGAGCAGTTCTTC. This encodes CASSSGVVDEQFF.

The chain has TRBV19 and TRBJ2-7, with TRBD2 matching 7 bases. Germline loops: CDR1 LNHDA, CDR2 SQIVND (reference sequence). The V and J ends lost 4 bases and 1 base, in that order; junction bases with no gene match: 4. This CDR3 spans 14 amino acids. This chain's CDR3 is CASSTSGDSYEQYF. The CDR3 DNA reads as TGTGCCAGTAGTACAAGCGGGGATTCCTACGAGCAGTACTTC.

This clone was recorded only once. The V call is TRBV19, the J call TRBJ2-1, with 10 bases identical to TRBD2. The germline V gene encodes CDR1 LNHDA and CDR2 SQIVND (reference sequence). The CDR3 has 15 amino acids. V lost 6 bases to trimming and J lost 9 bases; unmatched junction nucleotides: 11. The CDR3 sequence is CASRTTSGALAEQFF. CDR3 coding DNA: TGTGCCAGTAGGACCACTAGCGGGGCTCTTGCTGAGCAGTTCTTC.

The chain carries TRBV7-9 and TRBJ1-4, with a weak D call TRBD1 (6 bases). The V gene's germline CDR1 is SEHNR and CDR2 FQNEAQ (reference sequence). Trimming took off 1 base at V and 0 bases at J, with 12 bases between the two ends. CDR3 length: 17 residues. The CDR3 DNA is TGTGCCAGCAGCTTAGTAGGCAGGGGAACAACTAATGAAAAACTGTTTTTT. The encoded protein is CASSLVGRGTTNEKLFF.

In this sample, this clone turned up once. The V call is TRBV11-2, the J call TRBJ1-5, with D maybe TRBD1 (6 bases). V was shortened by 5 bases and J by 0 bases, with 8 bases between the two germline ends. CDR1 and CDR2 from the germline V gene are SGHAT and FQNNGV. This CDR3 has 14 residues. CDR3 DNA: TGTGCCAGCAGCCAAGGGGGTAGCAATCAGCCCCAGCATTTT. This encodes CASSQGGSNQPQHF.

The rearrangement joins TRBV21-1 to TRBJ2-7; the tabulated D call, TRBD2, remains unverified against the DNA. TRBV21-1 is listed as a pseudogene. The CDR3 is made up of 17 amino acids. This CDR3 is CASSSRRASGEDYEQYF. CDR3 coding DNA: TGTGCCAGCAGCTCGAGAAGGGCTAGCGGAGAGGACTACGAGCAGTACTTC.

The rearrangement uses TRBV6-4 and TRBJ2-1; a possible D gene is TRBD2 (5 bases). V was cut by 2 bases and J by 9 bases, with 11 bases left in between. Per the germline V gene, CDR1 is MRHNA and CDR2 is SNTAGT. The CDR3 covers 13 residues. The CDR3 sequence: CASSDGPSSEQFF. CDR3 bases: TGTGCCAGCAGTGACGGCCCTAGCAGTGAGCAGTTCTTC.

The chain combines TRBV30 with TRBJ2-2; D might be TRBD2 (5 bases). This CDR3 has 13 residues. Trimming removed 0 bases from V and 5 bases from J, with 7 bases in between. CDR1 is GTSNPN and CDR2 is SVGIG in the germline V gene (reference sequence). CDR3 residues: CAWSVLATGELFF. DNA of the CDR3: TGTGCCTGGAGTGTATTAGCGACCGGGGAGCTGTTTTTT.

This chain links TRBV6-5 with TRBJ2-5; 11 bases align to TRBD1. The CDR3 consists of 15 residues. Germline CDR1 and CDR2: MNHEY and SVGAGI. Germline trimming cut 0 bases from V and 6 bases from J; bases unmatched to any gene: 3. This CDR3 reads CASSYSGQGAKTQYF. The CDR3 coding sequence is TGTGCCAGCAGTTACTCTGGACAGGGGGCGAAGACCCAGTACTTC.

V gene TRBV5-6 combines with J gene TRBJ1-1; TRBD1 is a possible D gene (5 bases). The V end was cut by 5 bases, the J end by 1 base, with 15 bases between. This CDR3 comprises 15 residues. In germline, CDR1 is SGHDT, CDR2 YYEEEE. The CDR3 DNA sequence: TGTGCCAGCAGAGGTCGAGGGAGGGGGAACACTGAAGCTTTCTTT. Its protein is CASRGRGRGNTEAFF.

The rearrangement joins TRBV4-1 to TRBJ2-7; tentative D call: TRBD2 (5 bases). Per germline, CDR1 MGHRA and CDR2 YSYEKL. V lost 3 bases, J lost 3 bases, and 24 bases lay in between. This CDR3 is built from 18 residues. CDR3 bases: TGCGCCAGCAGCCACAAGATGGTACTAGTATCCGGCGACTACGAGCAGTACTTC. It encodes CASSHKMVLVSGDYEQYF.

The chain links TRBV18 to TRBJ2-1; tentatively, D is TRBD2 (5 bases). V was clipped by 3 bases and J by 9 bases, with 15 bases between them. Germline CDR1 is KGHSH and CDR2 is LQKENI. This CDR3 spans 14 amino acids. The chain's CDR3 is CASSPSGGSGEQFF. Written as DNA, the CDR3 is TGTGCCAGCTCACCCAGTGGTGGGAGCGGTGAGCAGTTCTTC.

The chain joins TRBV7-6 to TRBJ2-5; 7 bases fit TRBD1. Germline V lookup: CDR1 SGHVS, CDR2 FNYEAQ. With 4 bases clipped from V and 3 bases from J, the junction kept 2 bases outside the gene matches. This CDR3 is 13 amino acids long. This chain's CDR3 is CASSSGTEETQYF. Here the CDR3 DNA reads TGTGCCAGCAGCTCAGGGACAGAAGAGACCCAGTACTTC.

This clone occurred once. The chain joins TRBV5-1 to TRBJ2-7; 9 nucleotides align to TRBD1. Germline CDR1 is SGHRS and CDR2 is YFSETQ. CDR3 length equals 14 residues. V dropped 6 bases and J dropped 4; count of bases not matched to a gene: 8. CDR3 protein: CASMSGTGTYEQYF. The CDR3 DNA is TGCGCCAGCATGTCAGGGACAGGGACGTACGAGCAGTACTTC.

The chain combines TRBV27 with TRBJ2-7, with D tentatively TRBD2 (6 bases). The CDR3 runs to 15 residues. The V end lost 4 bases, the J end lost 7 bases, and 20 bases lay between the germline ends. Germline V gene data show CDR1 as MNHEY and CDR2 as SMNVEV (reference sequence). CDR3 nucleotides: TGTGCCAGCAGTTCTCCATTGGGGGGTCCCAGGGAGCAGTACTTC. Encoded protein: CASSSPLGGPREQYF.

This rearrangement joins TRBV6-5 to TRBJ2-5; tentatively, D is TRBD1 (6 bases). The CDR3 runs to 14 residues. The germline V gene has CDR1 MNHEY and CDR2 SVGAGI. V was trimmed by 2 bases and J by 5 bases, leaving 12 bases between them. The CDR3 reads CASSYPDRMETQYF. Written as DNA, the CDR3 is TGTGCCAGCAGTTACCCAGACAGGATGGAGACCCAGTACTTC.

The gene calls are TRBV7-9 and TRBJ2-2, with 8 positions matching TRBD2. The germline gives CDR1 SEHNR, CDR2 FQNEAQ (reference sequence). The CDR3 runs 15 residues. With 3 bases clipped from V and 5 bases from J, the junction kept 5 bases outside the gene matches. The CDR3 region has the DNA TGTGCCAGCAGCTTCTTTCTAGCGGGTACCGGGGAGCTGTTTTTT. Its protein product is CASSFFLAGTGELFF.

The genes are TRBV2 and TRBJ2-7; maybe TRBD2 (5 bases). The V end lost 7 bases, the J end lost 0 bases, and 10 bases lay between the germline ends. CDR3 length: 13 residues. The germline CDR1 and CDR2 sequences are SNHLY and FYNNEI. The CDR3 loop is CASKRAVSYEQYF. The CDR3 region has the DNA TGTGCCAGCAAGAGAGCGGTCTCCTACGAGCAGTACTTC.

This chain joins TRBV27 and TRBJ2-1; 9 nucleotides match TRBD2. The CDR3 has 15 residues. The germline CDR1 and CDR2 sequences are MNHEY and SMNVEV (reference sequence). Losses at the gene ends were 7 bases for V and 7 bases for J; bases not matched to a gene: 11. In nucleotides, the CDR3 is TGTGCCAGCAATCAAATAGCGGGAGTGGGTAATGAGCAGTTCTTC. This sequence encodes CASNQIAGVGNEQFF.

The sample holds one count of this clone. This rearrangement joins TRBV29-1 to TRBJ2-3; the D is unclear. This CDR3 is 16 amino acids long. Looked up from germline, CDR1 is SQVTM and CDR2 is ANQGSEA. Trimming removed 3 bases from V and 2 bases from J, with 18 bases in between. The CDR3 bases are TGCAGCGTTGATTCGGCGCGGCAGCGTGCCACAGATACGCAGTATTTT. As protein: CSVDSARQRATDTQYF.

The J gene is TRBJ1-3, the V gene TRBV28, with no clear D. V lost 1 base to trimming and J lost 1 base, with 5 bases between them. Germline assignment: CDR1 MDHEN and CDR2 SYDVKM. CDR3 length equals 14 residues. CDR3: CASSLSVSGNTIYF. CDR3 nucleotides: TGTGCCAGCAGTTTATCCGTGTCTGGAAACACCATATATTTT. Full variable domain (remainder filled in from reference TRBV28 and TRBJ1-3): DVKVTQSSRYLVKRTGEKVFLECVQDMDHENMFWYRQDPGLGLRLIYFSYDVKMKEKGDIPEGYSVSREKKERFSLILESASTNQTSMYLCASSLSVSGNTIYFGEGSWLTVV.

DNA of the CDR3: TGCGCCAGCAGCCAGAATAACAGGGTAGAAGGCTACACCTTC. Its translation: CASSQNNRVEGYTF. The chain links TRBV5-1 to TRBJ1-2; perhaps TRBD1 as D (6 bases). The germline V and J ends were trimmed by 4 bases and 8 bases, with 18 bases remaining between them. Germline V gene data show CDR1 as SGHRS and CDR2 as YFSETQ. The length of the CDR3 is 14 residues. Using reference TRBV5-1 and TRBJ1-2 for the parts outside the CDR3, the full variable domain is KAGVTQTPRYLIKTRGQQVTLSCSPISGHRSVSWYQQTPGQGLQFLFEYFSETQRNKGNFPGRFSGRQFSNSRSEMNVSTLELGDSALYLCASSQNNRVEGYTFGSGTRLTVV.

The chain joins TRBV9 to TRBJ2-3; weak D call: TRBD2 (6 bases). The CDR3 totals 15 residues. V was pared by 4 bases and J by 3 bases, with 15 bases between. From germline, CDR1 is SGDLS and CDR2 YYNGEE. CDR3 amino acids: CASSPRVRETDTQYF. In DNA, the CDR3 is TGTGCCAGCAGCCCGAGGGTCCGGGAGACAGATACGCAGTATTTT. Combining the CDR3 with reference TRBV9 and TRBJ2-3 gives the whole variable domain DSGVTQTPKHLITATGQRVTLRCSPRSGDLSVYWYQQSLDQGLQFLIQYYNGEERAKGNILERFSAQQFPDLHSELNLSSLELGDSALYFCASSPRVRETDTQYFGPGTRLTVL.

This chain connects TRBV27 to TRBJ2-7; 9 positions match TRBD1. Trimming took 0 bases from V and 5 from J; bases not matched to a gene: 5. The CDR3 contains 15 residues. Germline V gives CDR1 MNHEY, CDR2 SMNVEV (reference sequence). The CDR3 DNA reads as TGTGCCAGCAGTTTATCATGGACAGGGGCCCACGAGCAGTACTTC. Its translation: CASSLSWTGAHEQYF.

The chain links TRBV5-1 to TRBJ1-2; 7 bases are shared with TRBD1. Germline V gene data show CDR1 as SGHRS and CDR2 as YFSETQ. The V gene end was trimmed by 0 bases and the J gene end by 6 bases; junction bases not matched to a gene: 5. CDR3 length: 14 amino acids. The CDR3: CASSLGGQPDGYTF. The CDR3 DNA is TGCGCCAGCAGCTTGGGGGGACAGCCAGATGGCTACACCTTC.